This record covers a single T cell receptor (beta chain). Antigen: not known. The data stem from a study of regulatory T cells in long-lasting Graves disease. Study results and limitations: Relative to newly diagnosed Graves' patients, persistent ones had lower TCR diversity. New patients shared about 910 public clonotypes, and persistent patients shared more, with under 3,000.

Construction of the TCR beta libraries employed iRepertoire HTBI primers in conjunction with Arm-PCR of CDR3 regions. In TCRdb, the multiplex PCR reads were re-called with MiXCR into one record per CDR3 protein. This table has 540,000 or so distinct CDR3 sequences, approximately 15% appearing once. The CDR3 is 15 amino acids. Trimming at V came to 3 bases and at J to 4 bases, leaving 6 bases not matched to a gene. Germline-derived CDR1 and CDR2 are SEHNR and FQNEAQ (reference sequence). The time point is: newly diagnosed GD, antithyroid drugs for less than 3 months. RNA from PBMCs was the source of the TCR library. A further study also used this sample, focusing on T cells in Graves' hyperthyroidism and ophthalmopathy. From that second work: The primer set for the first-round RT-PCR of the TCR CDR3 was HTBI. Most clonotypes expanded in thyroid above 0.001 were likewise present in blood.

The sample here was peripheral blood mononuclear cells (PBMCs), taken at new diagnosis, from a patient treated with antithyroid drugs. This sequence originates from a man aged 30 to 45 with Graves disease. This chain links TRBV7-9 with TRBJ2-3; 8 bases are a match to TRBD2. CDR3 coding DNA: TGTGCCAGCAGCTTCTCCGGGAGGGCCCCAGATACGCAGTATTTT. Its protein is CASSFSGRAPDTQYF.